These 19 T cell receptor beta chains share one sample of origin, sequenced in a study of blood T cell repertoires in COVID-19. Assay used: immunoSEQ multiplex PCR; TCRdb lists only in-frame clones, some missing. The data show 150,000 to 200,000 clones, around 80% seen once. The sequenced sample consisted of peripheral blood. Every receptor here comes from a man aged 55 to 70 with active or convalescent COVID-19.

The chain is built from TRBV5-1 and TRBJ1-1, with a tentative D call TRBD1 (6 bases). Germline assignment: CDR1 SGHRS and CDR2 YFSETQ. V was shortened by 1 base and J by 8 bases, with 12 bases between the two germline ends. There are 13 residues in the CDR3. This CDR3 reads CASSLQGLGEAFF. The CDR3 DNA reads TGCGCCAGCAGCTTGCAGGGGCTCGGGGAAGCTTTCTTT.

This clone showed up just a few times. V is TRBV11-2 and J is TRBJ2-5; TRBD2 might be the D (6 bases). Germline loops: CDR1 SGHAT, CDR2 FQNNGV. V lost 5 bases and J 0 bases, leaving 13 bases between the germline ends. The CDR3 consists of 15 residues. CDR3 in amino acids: CASSPPGVYQETQYF. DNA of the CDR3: TGTGCCAGCAGCCCGCCGGGGGTGTACCAAGAGACCCAGTACTTC.

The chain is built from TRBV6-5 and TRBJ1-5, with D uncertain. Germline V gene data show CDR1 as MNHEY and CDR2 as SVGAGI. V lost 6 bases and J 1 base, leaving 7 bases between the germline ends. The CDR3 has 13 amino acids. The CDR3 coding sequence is TGTGCCAGCAGCACATCCAGCAATCAGCCCCAGCATTTT. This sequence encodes CASSTSSNQPQHF.

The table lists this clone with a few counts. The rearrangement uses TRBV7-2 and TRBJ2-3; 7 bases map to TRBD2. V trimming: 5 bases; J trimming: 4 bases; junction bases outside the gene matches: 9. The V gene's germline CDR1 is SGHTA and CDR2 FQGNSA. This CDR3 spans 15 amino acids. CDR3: CASSGRGSGADTQYF. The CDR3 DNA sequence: TGTGCCAGCAGCGGGCGAGGGAGCGGGGCAGATACGCAGTATTTT. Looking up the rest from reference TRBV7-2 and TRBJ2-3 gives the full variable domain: GAGVSQSPSNKVTEKGKDVELRCDPISGHTALYWYRQSLGQGLEFLIYFQGNSAPDKSGLPSDRFSAERTGGSVSTLTIQRTQQEDSAVYLCASSGRGSGADTQYFGPGTRLTVL.

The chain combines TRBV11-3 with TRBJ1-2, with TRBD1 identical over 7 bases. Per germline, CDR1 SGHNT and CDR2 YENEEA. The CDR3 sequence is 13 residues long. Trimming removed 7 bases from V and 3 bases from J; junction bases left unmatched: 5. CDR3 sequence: CASTHGQDYGYTF. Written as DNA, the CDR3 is TGTGCCAGCACCCACGGACAGGACTATGGCTACACCTTC.

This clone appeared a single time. The CDR3 nucleotides read TGTGCCAGCAGCGTAGCTCAGGGGGCGGACTACGAGCAGTACTTC. Translating it yields CASSVAQGADYEQYF. This chain connects TRBV9 to TRBJ2-7; 8 bases line up with TRBD1. V was pared by 0 bases and J by 3 bases, with 5 bases of the junction left unmatched. Germline V gives CDR1 SGDLS, CDR2 YYNGEE. The CDR3 covers 15 residues.

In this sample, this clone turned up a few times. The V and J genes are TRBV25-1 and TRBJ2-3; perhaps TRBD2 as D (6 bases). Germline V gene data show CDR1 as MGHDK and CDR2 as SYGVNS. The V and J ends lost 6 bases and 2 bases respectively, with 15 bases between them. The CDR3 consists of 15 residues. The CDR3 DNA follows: TGTGCCAGCAGCCTCCGGGGCGGGGCCACAGATACGCAGTATTTT. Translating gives CASSLRGGATDTQYF. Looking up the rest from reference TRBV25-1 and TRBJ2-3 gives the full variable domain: EADIYQTPRYLVIGTGKKITLECSQTMGHDKMYWYQQDPGMELHLIHYSYGVNSTEKGDLSSESTVSRIRTEHFPLTLESARPSHTSQYLCASSLRGGATDTQYFGPGTRLTVL.

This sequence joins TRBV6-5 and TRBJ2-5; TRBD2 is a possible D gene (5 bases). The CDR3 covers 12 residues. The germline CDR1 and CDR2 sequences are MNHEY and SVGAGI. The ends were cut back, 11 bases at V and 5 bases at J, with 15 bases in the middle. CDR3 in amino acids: CACKRVGETQYF. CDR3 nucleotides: TGTGCCTGCAAGAGGGTTGGGGAGACCCAGTACTTC.

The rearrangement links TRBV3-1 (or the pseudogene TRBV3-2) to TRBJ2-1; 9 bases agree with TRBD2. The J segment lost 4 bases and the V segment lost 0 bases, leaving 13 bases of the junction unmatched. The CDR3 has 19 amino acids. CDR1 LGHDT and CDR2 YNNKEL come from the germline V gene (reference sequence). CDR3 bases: TGTGCCAGCAGCCAAGATTTTCTGAATAGCGGGGGCCTTTACAATGAGCAGTTCTTC. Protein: CASSQDFLNSGGLYNEQFF.

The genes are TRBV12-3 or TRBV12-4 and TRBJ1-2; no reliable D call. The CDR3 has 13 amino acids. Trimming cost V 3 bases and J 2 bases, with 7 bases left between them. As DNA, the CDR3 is TGTGCCAGCAGTTTGAGTCTGAACTATGGCTACACCTTC. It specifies CASSLSLNYGYTF.

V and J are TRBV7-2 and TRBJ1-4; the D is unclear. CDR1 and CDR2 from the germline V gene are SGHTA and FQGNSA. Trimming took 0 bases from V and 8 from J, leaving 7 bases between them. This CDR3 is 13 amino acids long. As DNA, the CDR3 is TGTGCCAGCAGCTTAGCCTTCCGGGAAAAACTGTTTTTT. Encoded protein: CASSLAFREKLFF.

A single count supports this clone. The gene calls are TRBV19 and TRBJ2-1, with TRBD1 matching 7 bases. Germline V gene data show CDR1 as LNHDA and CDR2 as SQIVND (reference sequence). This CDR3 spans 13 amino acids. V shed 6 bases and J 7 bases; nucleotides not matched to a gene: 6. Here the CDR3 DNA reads TGTGCCAGTAGCTCTAGGGGGCTTAATGAGCAGTTCTTC. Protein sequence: CASSSRGLNEQFF.

DNA for the CDR3: TGTGCCAGCAGCTTAACAGGGGTCGGGGGCACTGAAGCTTTCTTT. Amino acid sequence: CASSLTGVGGTEAFF. The chain recombines TRBV5-6 with TRBJ1-1; 7 bases agree with TRBD1. V shed 2 bases, J shed 4 bases, and the junction held 8 bases outside the gene matches. The CDR3 runs 15 residues. CDR1 is SGHDT, CDR2 YYEEEE, per germline.

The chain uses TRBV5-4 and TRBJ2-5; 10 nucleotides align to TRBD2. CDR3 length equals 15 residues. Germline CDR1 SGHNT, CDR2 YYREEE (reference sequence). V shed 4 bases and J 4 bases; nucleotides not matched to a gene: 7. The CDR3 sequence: CASSNKRGGGETQYF. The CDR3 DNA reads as TGTGCCAGCAGCAACAAGCGGGGGGGCGGAGAGACCCAGTACTTC.

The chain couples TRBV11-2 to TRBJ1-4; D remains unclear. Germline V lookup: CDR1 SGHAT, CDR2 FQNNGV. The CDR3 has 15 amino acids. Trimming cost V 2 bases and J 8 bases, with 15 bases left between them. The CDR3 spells CASSLIPQGREKLFF. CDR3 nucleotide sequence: TGTGCCAGCAGCTTAATCCCCCAAGGGAGAGAAAAACTGTTTTTT.

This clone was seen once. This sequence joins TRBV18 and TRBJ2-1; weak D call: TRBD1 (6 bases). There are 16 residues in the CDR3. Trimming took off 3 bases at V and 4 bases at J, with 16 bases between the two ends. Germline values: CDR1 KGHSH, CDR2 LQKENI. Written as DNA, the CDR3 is TGTGCCAGCTCACCCGAGACAGGAAAAGCATACAATGAGCAGTTCTTC. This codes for CASSPETGKAYNEQFF.

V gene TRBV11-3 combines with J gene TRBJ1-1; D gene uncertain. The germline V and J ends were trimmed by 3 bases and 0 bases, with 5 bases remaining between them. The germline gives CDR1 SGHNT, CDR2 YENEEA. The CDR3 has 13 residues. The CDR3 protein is CASSFQVNTEAFF. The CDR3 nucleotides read TGTGCCAGCAGCTTCCAGGTGAACACTGAAGCTTTCTTT.

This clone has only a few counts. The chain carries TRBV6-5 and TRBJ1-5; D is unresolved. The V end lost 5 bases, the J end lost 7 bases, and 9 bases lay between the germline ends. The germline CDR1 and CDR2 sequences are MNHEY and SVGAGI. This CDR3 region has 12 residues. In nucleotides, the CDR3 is TGTGCCAGCAGTCCCCTCTCCCAGCCCCAGCATTTT. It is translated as CASSPLSQPQHF.

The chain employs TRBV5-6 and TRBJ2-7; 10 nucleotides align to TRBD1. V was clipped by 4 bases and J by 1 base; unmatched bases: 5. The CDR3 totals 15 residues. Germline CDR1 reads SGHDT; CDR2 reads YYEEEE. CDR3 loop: CASSPGTGVSYEQYF. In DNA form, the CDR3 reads TGTGCCAGCAGCCCCGGGACAGGGGTGTCCTACGAGCAGTACTTC.